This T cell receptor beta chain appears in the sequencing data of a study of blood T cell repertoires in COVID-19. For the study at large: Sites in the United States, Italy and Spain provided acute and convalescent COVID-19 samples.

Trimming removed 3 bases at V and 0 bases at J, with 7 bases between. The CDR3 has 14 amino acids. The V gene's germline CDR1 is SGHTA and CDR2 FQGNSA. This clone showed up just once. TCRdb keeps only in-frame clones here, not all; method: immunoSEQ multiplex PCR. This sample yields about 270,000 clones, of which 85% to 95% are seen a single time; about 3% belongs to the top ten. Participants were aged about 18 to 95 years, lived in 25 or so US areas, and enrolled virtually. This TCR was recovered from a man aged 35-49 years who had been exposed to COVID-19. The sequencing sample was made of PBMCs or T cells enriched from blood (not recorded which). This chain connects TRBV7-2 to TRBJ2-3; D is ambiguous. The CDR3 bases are TGTGCCAGCAGCTTCCTCACAAGCACAGATACGCAGTATTTT. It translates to CASSFLTSTDTQYF.